These 9 T cell receptor beta chains share one sample of origin, sequenced in a study of T-cell reconstitution after alpha-beta-depleted transplantation in children. Using unique molecular identifiers, the investigators prepared the TCRbeta library. Each CDR3 protein gets one entry after TCRdb re-called the PCR reads with MiXCR. Among about 70,000 distinct CDR3 sequences listed, roughly 10% were seen once. The sequencing here drew on PBMCs, taken before TCRalphabeta/CD19-depleted stem cell transplant. The receptor set was obtained from a boy younger than 18 with acute myeloid leukemia, due to receive a stem cell transplant.

Many counts were recorded for this clonotype. V and J are TRBV9 and TRBJ2-2; the D gene could be TRBD1 or TRBD2 (5 bases each). CDR1 and CDR2 (germline): SGDLS, YYNGEE. The V end lost 4 bases, the J end lost 4 bases, and 17 bases lay between the germline ends. The CDR3 length is 16 residues. CDR3 loop: CASSHTRGVTTGELFF. DNA for the CDR3: TGTGCCAGCAGCCACACTAGGGGAGTTACCACCGGGGAGCTGTTTTTT.

This clonotype was found many times. The V gene is TRBV6-1, the J gene TRBJ2-2; the D gene is possibly TRBD2 (6 bases). The germline CDR1 and CDR2 sequences are MNHNS and SASEGT. The CDR3 has 16 amino acids. Trimming took 4 bases from V and 3 from J, leaving 15 bases between them. CDR3 sequence reads: CASSAMEAGYTGELFF. The CDR3 nucleotides read TGTGCCAGCAGTGCCATGGAAGCGGGCTACACCGGGGAGCTGTTTTTT.

This clonotype has a count of ten or more. J is TRBJ2-1 and V is TRBV11-1, with D perhaps TRBD1 (7 bases). V lost 5 bases to trimming and J lost 7 bases, with 12 bases between them. The CDR3 is 13 residues long. Germline V lookup: CDR1 SGHAT, CDR2 FQDESV (reference sequence). In DNA form, the CDR3 reads TGTGCCAGCAGCGCGCAGGGGGGAAATGAGCAGTTCTTC. This codes for CASSAQGGNEQFF.

This clonotype was picked up a small number of times. The CDR3 is CACPTGYTQYF. The CDR3 nucleotides read TGTGCCTGCCCTACCGGGTATACGCAGTATTTT. The V call is TRBV30, the J call TRBJ2-3, with D unclear. CDR3 size: 11 residues. In germline, CDR1 is GTSNPN, CDR2 SVGIG (reference sequence). Trimming shortened V by 6 bases and J by 7 bases, and 11 bases separated the two germline ends.

This clonotype was recorded many times. The V and J genes are TRBV20-1 and TRBJ2-3, with 9 bases that match TRBD2. The germline V gene encodes CDR1 DFQATT and CDR2 SNEGSKA (reference sequence). The trim removed 6 bases at V and 0 bases at J, leaving 4 bases unmatched. This CDR3 is 14 amino acids long. The DNA for the CDR3 is TGCAGTGCGCCGACTAGCGGCAGCACAGATACGCAGTATTTT. It translates to CSAPTSGSTDTQYF.

This clonotype was observed at least ten times. CDR3 nucleotides: TGTGCCAGCACTACCGGGGGCGCTGGGAATGAGCAGTTCTTC. This encodes CASTTGGAGNEQFF. The genes are TRBV2 and TRBJ2-1; D may correspond to TRBD1 or TRBD2 (6 bases each). CDR1 and CDR2 from the germline V gene are SNHLY and FYNNEI. V dropped 7 bases and J dropped 7 bases, with 17 bases sitting between them. The CDR3 length is 14 residues.

This clonotype was detected ten times or more. The chain recombines TRBV27 with TRBJ2-2, with a weak D call TRBD1 (6 bases). V was pared by 1 base and J by 1 base, with 16 bases between. This CDR3 comprises 18 residues. The V gene's germline CDR1 is MNHEY and CDR2 SMNVEV (reference sequence). CDR3 coding DNA: TGTGCCAGCAGTTTATTCGGGTCGGGACACAGGAACACCGGGGAGCTGTTTTTT. Protein: CASSLFGSGHRNTGELFF.

This clonotype was observed many times. The chain carries TRBV4-1 and TRBJ2-5, with a weak D call TRBD1 (5 bases). The CDR3 runs to 15 residues. Germline CDR1 MGHRA, CDR2 YSYEKL. Trimming pared 0 bases from V and 5 bases from J, leaving 13 bases between. This CDR3 reads CASSQDPWTRETQYF. CDR3 nucleotide sequence: TGCGCCAGCAGCCAAGACCCATGGACACGGGAGACCCAGTACTTC.

Many counts were recorded for this clonotype. This sequence joins TRBV10-1 and TRBJ2-3; maybe TRBD2 (6 bases). Trimming took 3 bases from V and 0 from J, leaving 10 bases between them. This CDR3 region has 15 residues. From germline, CDR1 is WNHNN and CDR2 SYGVQD (reference sequence). In DNA, the CDR3 is TGCGCCAGCAGTGATCCCAGCGGGAGCACAGATACGCAGTATTTT. Translating it yields CASSDPSGSTDTQYF.